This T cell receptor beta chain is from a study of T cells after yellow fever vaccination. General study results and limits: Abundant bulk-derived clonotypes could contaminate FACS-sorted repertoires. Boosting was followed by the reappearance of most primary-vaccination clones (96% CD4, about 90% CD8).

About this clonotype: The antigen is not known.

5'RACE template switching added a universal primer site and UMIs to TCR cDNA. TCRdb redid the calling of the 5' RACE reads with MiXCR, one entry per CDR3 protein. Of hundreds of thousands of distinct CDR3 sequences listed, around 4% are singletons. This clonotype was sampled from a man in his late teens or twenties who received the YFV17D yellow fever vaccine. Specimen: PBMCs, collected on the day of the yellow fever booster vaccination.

The CDR3 protein is CASSKDGAYEQYV. The CDR3 region has the DNA TGTGCCAGCAGCAAGGACGGAGCCTACGAGCAGTACGTC. The V call is TRBV6-6, the J call TRBJ2-7; D remains ambiguous. Germline V gene sequence: CDR1 MNHNY, CDR2 SVGAGI (reference sequence). The ends were cut back, 6 bases at V and 2 bases at J, with 11 bases in the middle. CDR3 length equals 13 residues.